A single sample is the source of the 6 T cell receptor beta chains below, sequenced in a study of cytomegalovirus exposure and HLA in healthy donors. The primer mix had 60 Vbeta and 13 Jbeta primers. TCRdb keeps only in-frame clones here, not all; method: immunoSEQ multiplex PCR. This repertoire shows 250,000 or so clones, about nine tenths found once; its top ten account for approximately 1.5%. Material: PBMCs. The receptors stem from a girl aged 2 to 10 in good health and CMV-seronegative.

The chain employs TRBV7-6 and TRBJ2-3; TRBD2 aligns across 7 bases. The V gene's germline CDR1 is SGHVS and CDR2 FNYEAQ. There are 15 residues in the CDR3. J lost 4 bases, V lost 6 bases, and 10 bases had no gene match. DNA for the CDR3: TGTGCCAGCAGACCAGCGGGGACTGGAGCAGATACGCAGTATTTT. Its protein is CASRPAGTGADTQYF.

CDR3 DNA sequence: TGTGCCAGCAGTGACTGGGGGTTTACAGGAGGGAATGAAAAACTGTTTTTT. It yields the protein CASSDWGFTGGNEKLFF. The J gene is TRBJ1-4, the V gene TRBV6-1, with D possibly being TRBD1 (5 bases). The CDR3 has 17 residues. Germline CDR1 is MNHNS and CDR2 is SASEGT. V lost 3 bases and J 5 bases, leaving 19 bases between the germline ends.

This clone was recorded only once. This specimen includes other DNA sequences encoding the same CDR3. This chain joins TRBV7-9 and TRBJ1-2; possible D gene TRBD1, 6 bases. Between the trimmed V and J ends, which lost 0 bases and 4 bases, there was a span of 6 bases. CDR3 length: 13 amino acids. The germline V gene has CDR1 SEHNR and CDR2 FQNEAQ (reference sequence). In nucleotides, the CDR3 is TGTGCCAGCAGCTTAGCAGGGGGCTATGGCTACACCTTC. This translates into CASSLAGGYGYTF.

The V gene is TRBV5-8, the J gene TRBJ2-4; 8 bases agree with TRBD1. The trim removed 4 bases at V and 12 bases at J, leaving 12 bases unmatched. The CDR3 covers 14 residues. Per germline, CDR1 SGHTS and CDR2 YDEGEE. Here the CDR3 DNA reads TGTGCCAGCAGCAAACAGGGGGTATTAACAAATCAGTACTTC. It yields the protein CASSKQGVLTNQYF.

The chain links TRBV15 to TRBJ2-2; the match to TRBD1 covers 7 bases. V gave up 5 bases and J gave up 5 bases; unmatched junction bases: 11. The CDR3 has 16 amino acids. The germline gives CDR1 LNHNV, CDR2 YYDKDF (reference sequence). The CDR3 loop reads CATSDQTGLFTGELFF. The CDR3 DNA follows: TGTGCCACCAGCGACCAGACAGGGTTGTTTACCGGGGAGCTGTTTTTT.

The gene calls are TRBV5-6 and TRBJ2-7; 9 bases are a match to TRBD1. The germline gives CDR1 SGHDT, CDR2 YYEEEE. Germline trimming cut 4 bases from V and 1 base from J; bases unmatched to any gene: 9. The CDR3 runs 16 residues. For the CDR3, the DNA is TGTGCCAGCAGCATACCGGGACAGGGTCGATCCTACGAGCAGTACTTC. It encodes CASSIPGQGRSYEQYF.